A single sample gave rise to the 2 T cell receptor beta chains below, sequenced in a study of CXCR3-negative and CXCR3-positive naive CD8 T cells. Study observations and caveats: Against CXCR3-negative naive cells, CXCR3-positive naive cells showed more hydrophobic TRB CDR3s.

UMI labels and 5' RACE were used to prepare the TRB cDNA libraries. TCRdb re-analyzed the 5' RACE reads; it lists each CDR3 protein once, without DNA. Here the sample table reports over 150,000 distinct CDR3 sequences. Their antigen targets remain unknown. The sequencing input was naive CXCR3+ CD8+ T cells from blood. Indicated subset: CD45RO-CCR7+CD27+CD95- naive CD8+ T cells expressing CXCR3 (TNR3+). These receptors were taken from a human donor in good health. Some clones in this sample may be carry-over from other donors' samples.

This CDR3 reads CASSLRRTQGSEETQYF. The chain recombines TRBV7-9 with TRBJ2-5. This CDR3 is 17 amino acids long. The germline gives CDR1 SEHNR, CDR2 FQNEAQ (reference sequence).

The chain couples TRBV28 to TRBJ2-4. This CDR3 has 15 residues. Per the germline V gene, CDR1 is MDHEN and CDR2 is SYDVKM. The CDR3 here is CASSFFSEAKNIQYF.